The 28 T cell receptor beta chains listed next were all sequenced from one sample in a study of cytotoxic CD8 clonotypes in ibrutinib-treated CLL. Method: immunoSEQ multiplex PCR; TCRdb's copy keeps in-frame clones and lacks some. The repertoire holds about 140,000 clones, more than 75% seen once, with 4.5% to 6.5% in the top ten. The sequencing here drew on PBMCs, taken after 24 months of ibrutinib treatment. These TCRs come from a human donor with chronic lymphocytic leukemia.

The V and J genes are TRBV10-3 and TRBJ1-1; D is perhaps TRBD1 (6 bases). With 8 bases removed from V and 5 bases from J, the gap between germline ends came to 9 bases. There are 11 residues in the CDR3. Per germline, CDR1 ENHRY and CDR2 SYGVKD. CDR3 sequence (DNA): TGTGCCATCCGAGGGGGTACTGAAGCTTTCTTT. Translating it yields CAIRGGTEAFF.

The chain is built from TRBV18 and TRBJ2-2, with TRBD2 identical over 11 bases. V shed 3 bases, J shed 5 bases, and the junction held 5 bases outside the gene matches. The CDR3 runs 16 residues. Per the germline V gene, CDR1 is KGHSH and CDR2 is LQKENI. CDR3 sequence (DNA): TGTGCCAGCTCACCGACTAGCGGGGTTCAGACCGGGGAGCTGTTTTTT. Amino acids: CASSPTSGVQTGELFF.

This clone was seen a few times. The chain uses TRBV9 and TRBJ1-4, with a weak D call TRBD1 (5 bases). The V gene's germline CDR1 is SGDLS and CDR2 YYNGEE. This CDR3 contains 13 residues. V was shortened by 0 bases and J by 6 bases, with 6 bases between the two germline ends. The CDR3 nucleotides read TGTGCCAGCAGCGTAGGGGACGATGAAAAACTGTTTTTT. The encoded protein is CASSVGDDEKLFF.

This clone was observed at least ten times. The V gene is TRBV15, the J gene TRBJ1-2; D not certain. The germline V and J ends were trimmed by 0 bases and 6 bases, with 5 bases remaining between them. There are 12 residues in the CDR3. CDR1 is LNHNV, CDR2 YYDKDF, per germline (reference sequence). In DNA form, the CDR3 reads TGTGCCACCAGCAGAGACACGCATGGCTACACCTTC. It yields the protein CATSRDTHGYTF.

The V and J genes are TRBV27 and TRBJ2-7; D assignment may be TRBD1 or TRBD2 (5 bases each). The V end lost 7 bases, the J end lost 3 bases, and 16 bases lay between the germline ends. The V gene's germline CDR1 is MNHEY and CDR2 SMNVEV (reference sequence). This CDR3 contains 14 residues. The CDR3 region is CASTGVSGGYEQYF. The CDR3, as DNA: TGTGCCAGCACTGGGGTGTCTGGGGGCTACGAGCAGTACTTC.

This clone was seen a few times. This chain uses TRBV10-3 with TRBJ1-2, with 7 bases that match TRBD1. The CDR3 totals 13 residues. Trimming removed 8 bases from V and 4 bases from J; junction bases left unmatched: 7. Per germline, CDR1 ENHRY and CDR2 SYGVKD. The CDR3 here is CAIPTRQGYGYTF. The CDR3 DNA follows: TGTGCCATCCCAACCCGACAGGGCTATGGCTACACCTTC.

V gene TRBV30 combines with J gene TRBJ1-1; a possible D gene is TRBD1 (5 bases). Trimming shortened V by 4 bases and J by 4 bases, and 16 bases separated the two germline ends. Germline CDR1 GTSNPN, CDR2 SVGIG (reference sequence). The CDR3 totals 14 residues. The CDR3 spells CAWTGPGWGTEAFF. The CDR3, as DNA: TGTGCCTGGACGGGGCCCGGGTGGGGCACTGAAGCTTTCTTT.

The rearrangement links TRBV7-2 to TRBJ1-4; possible D gene TRBD1, 6 bases. V was clipped by 5 bases and J by 7 bases, with 17 bases between them. The length of the CDR3 is 15 residues. Germline loops: CDR1 SGHTA, CDR2 FQGNSA. The CDR3 reads CASSRGGGFTEKLFF. The CDR3 DNA reads TGTGCCAGCAGCCGAGGGGGGGGCTTTACTGAAAAACTGTTTTTT.

This sequence joins TRBV6-5 and TRBJ2-7; D is uncertain. The CDR3 covers 14 residues. V gave up 5 bases and J gave up 3 bases, with 14 bases separating them. Germline CDR1 and CDR2: MNHEY and SVGAGI. The chain's CDR3 is CASSPRVGLYEQYF. As DNA, the CDR3 is TGTGCCAGCAGTCCCCGCGTGGGTCTCTACGAGCAGTACTTC.

CDR3 DNA sequence: TGTGCCAGCAGACAGGGTTCTGGGGCCAACGTCCTGACTTTC. Protein: CASRQGSGANVLTF. The chain carries TRBV2 and TRBJ2-6; D is possibly TRBD1 (6 bases). This CDR3 is 14 amino acids long. The ends were cut back, 6 bases at V and 1 base at J, with 7 bases in the middle. The V gene's germline CDR1 is SNHLY and CDR2 FYNNEI.

The chain links TRBV21-1 to TRBJ1-1; the table's D call, TRBD1, was not checked against the DNA. TRBV21-1 is shown as a pseudogene. CDR3 size: 15 residues. The CDR3: CANSRDRGFCTEAFF. The DNA of the CDR3 is TGTGCCAACTCCCGGGACAGGGGGTTTTGCACTGAAGCTTTCTTT.

On this clone: One end of the junction does not line up with germline, which may come from a read error. J is TRBJ2-5 and V is TRBV18, with D unclear. This CDR3 spans 12 amino acids. CDR1 is KGHSH, CDR2 LQKENI, per germline. The CDR3 nucleotides are TGTGCCAGCTCACCAGAAGTGGCCGCTCGGCACTTC. Translated: CASSPEVAARHF.

This clone was picked up many times. The chain joins TRBV7-9 to TRBJ1-2, with D tentatively TRBD1 (5 bases). Trimming removed 6 bases from V and 7 bases from J, with 15 bases in between. There are 13 residues in the CDR3. CDR1 SEHNR and CDR2 FQNEAQ come from the germline V gene (reference sequence). CDR3 residues: CASRGTSGGGYTF. The CDR3 DNA follows: TGTGCCAGCAGGGGAACTTCCGGGGGTGGCTACACCTTC.

This clone was found a few times. This sequence joins TRBV6-5 and TRBJ1-4, with unresolved D. Germline loops: CDR1 MNHEY, CDR2 SVGAGI. Between the trimmed V and J ends, which lost 2 bases and 10 bases, there was a span of 5 bases. This CDR3 has 11 amino acids. DNA of the CDR3: TGTGCCAGCAGTTACGGTGGAAAACTGTTTTTT. Its translation is CASSYGGKLFF.

The rearrangement uses TRBV4-2 and TRBJ2-2; TRBD2 agrees at 7 bases. Germline V gives CDR1 LGHNA, CDR2 YNFKEQ. The CDR3 is 15 amino acids. V was pared by 1 base and J by 4 bases, with 3 bases of the junction left unmatched. The CDR3 is CASSQAGGPTGELFF. CDR3 bases: TGTGCCAGCAGCCAAGCGGGAGGACCCACCGGGGAGCTGTTTTTT.

This chain connects TRBV27 to TRBJ1-4; 8 bases are shared with TRBD1. V shed 6 bases, J shed 6 bases, and the junction held 6 bases outside the gene matches. Germline V gives CDR1 MNHEY, CDR2 SMNVEV (reference sequence). The CDR3 is 14 amino acids. The CDR3 DNA sequence: TGTGCCAGCAGCCCCGGGACAGGCTATGAAAAACTGTTTTTT. Its translation is CASSPGTGYEKLFF.

J is TRBJ2-3 and V is TRBV4-3; weak D call: TRBD2 (7 bases). CDR3 length: 15 residues. Germline V lookup: CDR1 LGHNA, CDR2 YSLEER. Deletions cut 3 bases from V and 3 bases from J, with 13 bases between. The CDR3 DNA sequence: TGCGCCAGCAGCCAGGGGGCCGGGAGGACAGATACGCAGTATTTT. Encoded protein: CASSQGAGRTDTQYF.

The chain combines TRBV6-5 with TRBJ2-7; TRBD1 matches 7 bases. Per germline, CDR1 MNHEY and CDR2 SVGAGI. The CDR3 contains 15 residues. V dropped 5 bases and J dropped 0; count of bases not matched to a gene: 7. CDR3 in amino acids: CASSGMTGFSYEQYF. The CDR3 bases are TGTGCCAGCAGTGGGATGACAGGGTTCTCCTACGAGCAGTACTTC.

The V call is TRBV30, the J call TRBJ2-5; TRBD2 agrees at 10 bases. Germline V CDR1 and CDR2: GTSNPN, SVGIG (reference sequence). V lost 3 bases to trimming and J lost 5 bases; unmatched junction nucleotides: 3. The CDR3 extends over 13 amino acids. Written as DNA, the CDR3 is TGTGCCTGGAGCCTGACTAGCGGGGAGACCCAGTACTTC. Its protein product is CAWSLTSGETQYF.

This rearrangement joins TRBV7-2 to TRBJ2-3; a possible D gene is TRBD2 (5 bases). Trimming stripped 1 base from V and 4 bases from J, with 9 bases between. CDR1 and CDR2 from the germline V gene are SGHTA and FQGNSA. The CDR3 runs to 14 residues. CDR3 bases: TGTGCCAGCAGCTTAGTTGGAGCGGCAGATACGCAGTATTTT. This translates into CASSLVGAADTQYF.

This clone appeared a few times. The J gene is TRBJ2-2, the V gene TRBV11-1; the D gene is possibly TRBD2 (6 bases). Germline-derived CDR1 and CDR2 are SGHAT and FQDESV (reference sequence). V shed 5 bases and J shed 5 bases, with 18 bases lying between them. The CDR3 sequence is 16 residues long. This CDR3 reads CASSPRTPRGTGELFF. CDR3 DNA: TGTGCCAGCAGCCCGCGGACCCCCCGGGGGACCGGGGAGCTGTTTTTT.

V and J are TRBV5-1 and TRBJ1-2, with D possibly TRBD1 on 5 matching bases. Trimming took 1 base from V and 8 from J, leaving 15 bases between them. CDR3 length equals 14 residues. CDR1 and CDR2 (germline): SGHRS, YFSETQ. CDR3 bases: TGCGCCAGCAGCTTGACCGGCCAGGGCCAGGGCTACACCTTC. Its translation is CASSLTGQGQGYTF.

The CDR3 sequence is CAWSAGTSGGATDTQYF. The CDR3 bases are TGTGCCTGGAGTGCCGGGACTAGCGGGGGGGCTACAGATACGCAGTATTTT. The chain recombines TRBV30 with TRBJ2-3, with 16 positions matching TRBD2. The trim removed 1 base at V and 3 bases at J, leaving 4 bases unmatched. CDR3 length: 17 residues. Germline values: CDR1 GTSNPN, CDR2 SVGIG (reference sequence).

V gene TRBV27 combines with J gene TRBJ2-7; tentatively, D is TRBD2 (7 bases). Looked up from germline, CDR1 is MNHEY and CDR2 is SMNVEV (reference sequence). This CDR3 is 16 amino acids long. V was clipped by 1 base and J by 5 bases, with 18 bases between them. In DNA, the CDR3 is TGTGCCAGCAGTTTATGGGGGGGCCGTTTTGGGGACGAGCAGTACTTC. This gives the protein CASSLWGGRFGDEQYF.

This clone has only one observation. V and J are TRBV7-6 and TRBJ1-3, with D unresolved. V was pared by 6 bases and J by 0 bases, with 9 bases between. The CDR3 is 14 residues long. The germline CDR1 and CDR2 sequences are SGHVS and FNYEAQ. The CDR3 coding sequence is TGTGCCAGCAGTGCGCGGAGCTCTGGAAACACCATATATTTT. Amino acids: CASSARSSGNTIYF.

This chain uses TRBV10-3 with TRBJ2-3; D may be TRBD2 (6 bases). V was cut by 8 bases and J by 6 bases, with 18 bases left in between. Germline V CDR1 and CDR2: ENHRY, SYGVKD. The CDR3 spans 14 residues. The CDR3 loop reads CAIAGQGGGDTQYF. CDR3 nucleotides: TGTGCCATCGCCGGCCAGGGAGGTGGGGATACGCAGTATTTT.

The V call is TRBV6-1, the J call TRBJ2-7; D unresolved. The germline V and J ends were trimmed by 1 base and 3 bases, with 7 bases remaining between them. Germline V lookup: CDR1 MNHNS, CDR2 SASEGT. The CDR3 totals 13 residues. The CDR3 coding sequence is TGTGCCAGCAGTGAAGGGGCCGTCTACGAGCAGTACTTC. It is translated as CASSEGAVYEQYF.

The chain has TRBV7-9 and TRBJ1-5; D might be TRBD1 (6 bases). Germline loops: CDR1 SEHNR, CDR2 FQNEAQ (reference sequence). Trimming left V 4 bases short and J 8 bases short, with 12 bases between. The CDR3 extends over 13 amino acids. As DNA, the CDR3 is TGTGCCAGCAGCTCGACAGGAGATGAGCCCCAGCATTTT. Translated: CASSSTGDEPQHF.